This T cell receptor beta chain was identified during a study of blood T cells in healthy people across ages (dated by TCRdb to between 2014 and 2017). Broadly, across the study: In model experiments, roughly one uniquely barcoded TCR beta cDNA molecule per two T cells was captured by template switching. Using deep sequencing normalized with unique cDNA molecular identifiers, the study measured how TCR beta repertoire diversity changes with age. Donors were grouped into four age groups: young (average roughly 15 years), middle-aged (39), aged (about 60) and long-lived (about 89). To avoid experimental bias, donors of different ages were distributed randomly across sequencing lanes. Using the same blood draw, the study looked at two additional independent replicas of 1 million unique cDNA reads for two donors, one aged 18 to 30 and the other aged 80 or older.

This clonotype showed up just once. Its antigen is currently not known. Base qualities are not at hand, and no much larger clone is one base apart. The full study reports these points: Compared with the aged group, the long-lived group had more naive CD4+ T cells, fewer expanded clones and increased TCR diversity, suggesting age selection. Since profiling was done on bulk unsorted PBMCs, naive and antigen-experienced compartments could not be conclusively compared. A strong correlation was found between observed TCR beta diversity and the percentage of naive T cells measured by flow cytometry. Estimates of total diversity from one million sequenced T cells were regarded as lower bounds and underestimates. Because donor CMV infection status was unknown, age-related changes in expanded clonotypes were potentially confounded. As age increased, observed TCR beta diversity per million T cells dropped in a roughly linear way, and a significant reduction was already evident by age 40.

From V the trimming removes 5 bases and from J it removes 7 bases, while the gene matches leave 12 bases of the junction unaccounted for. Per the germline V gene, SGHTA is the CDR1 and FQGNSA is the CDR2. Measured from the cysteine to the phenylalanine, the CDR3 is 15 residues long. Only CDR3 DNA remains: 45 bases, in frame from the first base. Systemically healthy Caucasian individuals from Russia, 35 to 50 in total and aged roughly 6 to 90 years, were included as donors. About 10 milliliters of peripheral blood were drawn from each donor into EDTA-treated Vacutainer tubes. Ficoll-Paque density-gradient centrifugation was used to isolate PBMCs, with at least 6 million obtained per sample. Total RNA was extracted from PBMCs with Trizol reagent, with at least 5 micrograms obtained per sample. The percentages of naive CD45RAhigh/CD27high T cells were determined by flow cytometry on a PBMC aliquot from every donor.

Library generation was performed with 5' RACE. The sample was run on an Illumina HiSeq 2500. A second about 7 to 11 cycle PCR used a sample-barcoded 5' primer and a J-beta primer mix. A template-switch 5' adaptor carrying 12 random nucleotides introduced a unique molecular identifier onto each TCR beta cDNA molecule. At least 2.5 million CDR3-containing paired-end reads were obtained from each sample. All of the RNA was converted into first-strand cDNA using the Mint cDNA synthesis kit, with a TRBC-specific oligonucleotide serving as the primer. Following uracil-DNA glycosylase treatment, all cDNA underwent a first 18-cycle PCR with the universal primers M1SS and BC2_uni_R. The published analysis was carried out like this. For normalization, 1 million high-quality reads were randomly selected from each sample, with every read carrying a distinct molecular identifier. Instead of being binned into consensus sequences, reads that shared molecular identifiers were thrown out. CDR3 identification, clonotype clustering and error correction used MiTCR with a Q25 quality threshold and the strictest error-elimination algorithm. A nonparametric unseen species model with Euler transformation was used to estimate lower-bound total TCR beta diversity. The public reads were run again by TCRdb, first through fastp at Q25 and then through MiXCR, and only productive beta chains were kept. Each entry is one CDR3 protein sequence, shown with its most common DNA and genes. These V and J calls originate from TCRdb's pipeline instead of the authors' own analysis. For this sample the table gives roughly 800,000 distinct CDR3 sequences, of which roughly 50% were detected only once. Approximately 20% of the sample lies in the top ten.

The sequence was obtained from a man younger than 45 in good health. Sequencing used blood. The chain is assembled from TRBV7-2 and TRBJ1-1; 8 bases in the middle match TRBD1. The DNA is TGTGCCAGCAGCCCACGGCAGGGGGCTTTGGGTGAAGCTTTCTTT. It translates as CASSPRQGALGEAFF.